Below are 22 T cell receptor beta chains sequenced from a single sample in a study of blood T cells in healthy people across ages. Then a second PCR, running roughly 7 to 12 cycles, was carried out with a sample-barcoded 5' primer and a J-beta primer mix. TCRdb processed the 5' RACE reads anew with MiXCR; each CDR3 protein has one entry. The table includes hundreds of thousands of distinct CDR3 sequences, approximately 30% detected once. The sequencing sample was made of blood. The receptors stem from a woman aged 80 or over in good health.

This clonotype was recorded many times. The V call is TRBV14, the J call TRBJ1-1, with unresolved D. This CDR3 region has 13 residues. The V gene lost 0 bases and the J gene lost 3 bases, with 5 bases spanning the gap. Germline V lookup: CDR1 SGHDN, CDR2 FVKESK. The chain's CDR3 is CASSQDSYTEAFF. Written as DNA, the CDR3 is TGTGCCAGCAGCCAAGACAGCTACACTGAAGCTTTCTTT.

The J gene is TRBJ1-2, the V gene TRBV20-1; TRBD1 is a possible D gene (5 bases). With 6 bases removed from V and 2 bases from J, the gap between germline ends came to 10 bases. The CDR3 has 12 amino acids. The germline V gene has CDR1 DFQATT and CDR2 SNEGSKA (reference sequence). CDR3 residues: CSARQPNYGYTF. Here the CDR3 DNA reads TGCAGTGCAAGACAGCCCAACTATGGCTACACCTTC.

The chain joins TRBV6-1 to TRBJ1-1; tentative D call: TRBD1 (5 bases). Looked up from germline, CDR1 is MNHNS and CDR2 is SASEGT. The CDR3 is 14 residues long. The ends were cut back, 6 bases at V and 4 bases at J, with 15 bases in the middle. The CDR3 coding sequence is TGTGCCAGCAGGTTTGAAGGGGCTCCCACTGAAGCTTTCTTT. As protein: CASRFEGAPTEAFF.

This clonotype has ten or more counts. The V gene is TRBV6-6, the J gene TRBJ1-6; TRBD1 might be the D (5 bases). Trimming removed 2 bases at V and 8 bases at J, with 10 bases between. The length of the CDR3 is 14 residues. Germline loops: CDR1 MNHNY, CDR2 SVGAGI (reference sequence). The CDR3 coding sequence is TGTGCCAGCAGTTACAGGGGAGGCGATTCACCCCTCCACTTT. Translating it yields CASSYRGGDSPLHF.

This clonotype came up many times. This rearrangement joins TRBV28 to TRBJ2-7, with 10 bases lining up with TRBD1. From germline, CDR1 is MDHEN and CDR2 SYDVKM. The CDR3 is made up of 14 amino acids. J gave up 3 bases and V 6 bases, and 5 bases lay outside the gene matches. This chain's CDR3 is CASRDRTGGYEQYF. Here the CDR3 DNA reads TGTGCCAGCAGGGATCGGACAGGGGGCTACGAGCAGTACTTC.

This clonotype has ten or more counts. V and J are TRBV4-3 and TRBJ2-1; TRBD2 aligns across 11 bases. Germline V lookup: CDR1 LGHNA, CDR2 YSLEER. V was pared by 3 bases and J by 12 bases, with 10 bases of the junction left unmatched. CDR3 length: 15 amino acids. As DNA, the CDR3 is TGCGCCAGCAGCCAGGACGGTAGCGGGGGGGCCGGGCAGTTCTTC. This codes for CASSQDGSGGAGQFF.

The rearrangement joins TRBV20-1 to TRBJ1-6, with a tentative D call TRBD1 (6 bases). This CDR3 region has 13 residues. The germline CDR1 and CDR2 sequences are DFQATT and SNEGSKA (reference sequence). Trimming shortened V by 6 bases and J by 10 bases, and 16 bases separated the two germline ends. As DNA, the CDR3 is TGCAGTGCCCGGGACAACCTGGGGTCACCCCTCCACTTT. Translated: CSARDNLGSPLHF.

This clonotype came up a few times. The chain recombines TRBV5-1 with TRBJ1-1; D might be TRBD1 (6 bases). V was pared by 4 bases and J by 1 base, with 11 bases between. The V gene's germline CDR1 is SGHRS and CDR2 YFSETQ. This CDR3 region has 14 residues. CDR3 bases: TGCGCCAGCAGCAGGGGGGCCTCGAACACTGAAGCTTTCTTT. This gives the protein CASSRGASNTEAFF.

In this sample, this clonotype turned up many times. The gene calls are TRBV28 and TRBJ2-5; 10 bases agree with TRBD1. The CDR3 sequence is 12 residues long. The trim removed 6 bases at V and 11 bases at J, leaving 6 bases unmatched. Germline V gene data show CDR1 as MDHEN and CDR2 as SYDVKM. The CDR3 DNA follows: TGTGCCAGCAGGGGACAGGGGAGGGTGCAGTACTTC. It encodes CASRGQGRVQYF.

The rearrangement joins TRBV20-1 to TRBJ2-1, with D perhaps being TRBD1 or TRBD2 (6 bases each). Germline values: CDR1 DFQATT, CDR2 SNEGSKA (reference sequence). The CDR3 extends over 14 amino acids. Trimming pared 6 bases from V and 2 bases from J, leaving 14 bases between. CDR3 in amino acids: CSASGRGAYNEQFF. The CDR3 nucleotides are TGCAGTGCCAGCGGTAGGGGGGCCTACAATGAGCAGTTCTTC.

This clonotype has only a few counts. The V gene is TRBV5-4, the J gene TRBJ2-5, with 7 bases identical to TRBD1. This CDR3 is 14 amino acids long. Germline loops: CDR1 SGHNT, CDR2 YYREEE (reference sequence). J was trimmed by 4 bases and V by 3 bases; bases with no gene match: 6. Written as DNA, the CDR3 is TGTGCCAGCAGCTCGGGACAGCCGGGAGAGACCCAGTACTTC. Protein: CASSSGQPGETQYF.

The chain carries TRBV25-1 and TRBJ2-7; D is possibly TRBD2 (5 bases). V shed 2 bases and J shed 2 bases, with 13 bases lying between them. The CDR3 totals 15 residues. CDR1 and CDR2 from the germline V gene are MGHDK and SYGVNS. DNA for the CDR3: TGTGCCAGCAGTGAAAGCGGCAGAGCTACCTACGAGCAGTACTTC. It codes for CASSESGRATYEQYF.

In this sample, this clonotype turned up many times. CDR3 sequence: CSASLSGTGVWETQYF. The CDR3 DNA follows: TGCAGTGCCTCCCTGTCCGGGACAGGGGTGTGGGAGACCCAGTACTTC. The chain uses TRBV20-1 and TRBJ2-5, with TRBD1 identical over 10 bases. Germline V gene data show CDR1 as DFQATT and CDR2 as SNEGSKA (reference sequence). The CDR3 length is 16 residues. With V trimmed by 6 bases and J by 5 bases, 15 bases remained unmatched.

This clonotype was counted a few times. The V gene is TRBV20-1, the J gene TRBJ1-1; tentatively, D is TRBD1 (5 bases). The germline gives CDR1 DFQATT, CDR2 SNEGSKA (reference sequence). The CDR3 is 14 amino acids. The CDR3 protein is CSAAGDISGTEAFF. The DNA for the CDR3 is TGCAGCGCTGCGGGAGATATCTCAGGGACTGAAGCTTTCTTT.

The sample holds many counts of this clonotype. This chain connects TRBV5-1 to TRBJ2-4, with D maybe TRBD1 (6 bases). CDR1 and CDR2 (germline): SGHRS, YFSETQ. V lost 4 bases, J lost 0 bases, and 20 bases lay in between. The CDR3 covers 18 residues. The CDR3 here is CASSATGFKELAKNIQYF. The CDR3, as DNA: TGCGCCAGCAGCGCAACAGGGTTCAAGGAGCTAGCCAAAAACATTCAGTACTTC.

A few counts support this clonotype. The chain combines TRBV7-2 with TRBJ1-5; TRBD1 might be the D (5 bases). V dropped 10 bases and J dropped 3 bases, with 19 bases sitting between them. Looked up from germline, CDR1 is SGHTA and CDR2 is FQGNSA. This CDR3 contains 15 residues. DNA of the CDR3: TGTGCCACCAACCTTGGGGGGGAGGACAATCAGCCCCAGCATTTT. Its protein is CATNLGGEDNQPQHF. Combining the CDR3 with reference TRBV7-2 and TRBJ1-5 gives the whole variable domain GAGVSQSPSNKVTEKGKDVELRCDPISGHTALYWYRQSLGQGLEFLIYFQGNSAPDKSGLPSDRFSAERTGGSVSTLTIQRTQQEDSAVYLCATNLGGEDNQPQHFGDGTRLSIL.

There are many counts of this clonotype. The V call is TRBV30, the J call TRBJ1-1; unclear D gene. The CDR3 consists of 13 residues. Germline loops: CDR1 GTSNPN, CDR2 SVGIG (reference sequence). V lost 3 bases and J lost 6, with 14 bases in between. CDR3 amino acids: CAWRGRGDAEAFF. The CDR3 nucleotides read TGTGCCTGGAGAGGGAGAGGCGACGCTGAAGCTTTCTTT.

A few counts support this clonotype. A much larger clone sits a single nucleotide away, making a read error possible. The genes are TRBV6-5 and TRBJ2-5; 10 nucleotides agree with TRBD1. Looked up from germline, CDR1 is MNHEY and CDR2 is SVGAGI. This CDR3 spans 13 amino acids. With 6 bases clipped from V and 7 bases from J, the junction kept 5 bases outside the gene matches. The CDR3 DNA reads as TGTGCCAGCAGCACGGACAGGGGGGCGACCCAGTACTTC. As protein: CASSTDRGATQYF.

This clonotype was detected ten times or more. The V and J genes are TRBV20-1 and TRBJ2-5, with D maybe TRBD2 (5 bases). Germline CDR1 DFQATT, CDR2 SNEGSKA (reference sequence). The CDR3 has 14 amino acids. Trimming took 6 bases from V and 5 from J, leaving 19 bases between them. CDR3 loop: CSAPRRRTSETQYF. The CDR3 DNA follows: TGCAGTGCCCCCAGGCGGAGGACCAGCGAGACCCAGTACTTC.

The V gene is TRBV27, the J gene TRBJ1-6; D might be TRBD1 (5 bases). Deletions cut 6 bases from V and 9 bases from J, with 18 bases between. CDR1 and CDR2 from the germline V gene are MNHEY and SMNVEV (reference sequence). The CDR3 runs 15 residues. CDR3 DNA: TGTGCCAGCAGCCCCCCGGGACGGCCTGGTTCACCCCTCCACTTT. This encodes CASSPPGRPGSPLHF.

This clonotype was seen at least ten times. The chain uses TRBV5-1 and TRBJ2-3, with 8 bases aligning to TRBD1. J lost 2 bases, V lost 4 bases, and 6 bases had no gene match. The germline CDR1 and CDR2 sequences are SGHRS and YFSETQ. The CDR3 has 15 amino acids. In DNA form, the CDR3 reads TGCGCCAGCAGCAAGGACAGGGCGGCCACAGATACGCAGTATTTT. Translation gives CASSKDRAATDTQYF. The variable domain in full, with the rest retrieved from reference TRBV5-1 and TRBJ2-3, is KAGVTQTPRYLIKTRGQQVTLSCSPISGHRSVSWYQQTPGQGLQFLFEYFSETQRNKGNFPGRFSGRQFSNSRSEMNVSTLELGDSALYLCASSKDRAATDTQYFGPGTRLTVL.

This clonotype occurred a few times. This chain uses TRBV7-2 with TRBJ1-2, with D unclear. CDR3 length: 13 amino acids. The germline V and J ends were trimmed by 5 bases and 5 bases, with 12 bases remaining between them. CDR1 and CDR2 (germline): SGHTA, FQGNSA. In nucleotides, the CDR3 is TGTGCCAGCAGCGAAGCGCTAGTTTATGGCTACACCTTC. This translates into CASSEALVYGYTF.